Included here is one T cell receptor beta chain sequence, with context. Antigen specificity is unknown. This sample was included in a study of PD-1 blockade in classical Hodgkin lymphoma. Broader study findings: Complete responders matched newly diagnosed patients in baseline diversity. Among the patients, those starting nivolumab under 1 year after ASCT were excluded. There was a significant rise in CD4+ TCR diversity by C4D1, with no such rise for CD8+.

The CDR3 runs 15 residues. The V gene end was trimmed by 5 bases and the J gene end by 6 bases; junction bases not matched to a gene: 9. Germline V gene data show CDR1 as MGHRA and CDR2 as YSYEKL. Some clones are missing from TCRdb's copy, which holds only in-frame ones; the method was immunoSEQ multiplex PCR. This sample has roughly 8,500 clones; around nine tenths occur once, and the top ten carry 34%. Time point indicated: cycle 4 day 1 (C4D1), after 6 weeks of nivolumab. Relapse was seen in all patients after autologous stem cell transplantation, and brentuximab vedotin exposure was variable. Complete response, partial response or progressive disease was each patient's best response.

The genes are TRBV4-1 and TRBJ2-2; 7 bases match TRBD2. The sequence was obtained from a human donor with classical Hodgkin lymphoma. The material sequenced was peripheral blood mononuclear cells (PBMCs), taken before the fourth cycle of nivolumab. The CDR3 coding sequence is TGCGCCAGCAGCGTTCGGCAGGGAGGGGCCGGGGAGCTGTTTTTT. Translated: CASSVRQGGAGELFF.